This passage covers 11 T cell receptor beta chains from one sample sequenced in a study of control samples from healthy donors and cancer patients. The table came from immunoSEQ multiplex PCR; TCRdb's copy has only in-frame clones and leaves some out. The data show 150,000 or so clones, approximately 90% seen once. Sequenced sample: blood. The receptors stem from a woman aged 25 to 39 in good health.

This rearrangement joins TRBV7-8 to TRBJ2-7; 8 nucleotides align to TRBD2. CDR3 size: 15 residues. CDR1 is SGHVS, CDR2 FQNEAQ, per germline. The J segment lost 8 bases and the V segment lost 7 bases, leaving 16 bases of the junction unmatched. The CDR3 nucleotides are TGTGCCAGCACCCAATCGGGACTAGAAAATATAAAGCAGTACTTC. This encodes CASTQSGLENIKQYF.

This clone has a handful of counts. The V and J genes are TRBV6-5 and TRBJ2-1; no clear D. The V end lost 6 bases, the J end lost 9 bases, and 18 bases lay between the germline ends. This CDR3 region has 14 residues. Germline-derived CDR1 and CDR2 are MNHEY and SVGAGI. This CDR3 reads CASRTLRSNGEQFF. CDR3 sequence (DNA): TGTGCCAGCAGGACTCTCAGGAGTAACGGTGAGCAGTTCTTC.

J is TRBJ1-1 and V is TRBV18; TRBD1 might be the D (6 bases). Germline loops: CDR1 KGHSH, CDR2 LQKENI. Trimming removed 8 bases at V and 3 bases at J, with 13 bases between. This CDR3 spans 13 amino acids. CDR3: CASGQTKDTEAFF. CDR3 DNA sequence: TGTGCCAGCGGACAGACAAAGGACACTGAAGCTTTCTTT.

This clone was counted a few times. This chain links TRBV28 with TRBJ1-6; weak D call: TRBD1 (5 bases). The CDR3 consists of 13 residues. The germline V gene encodes CDR1 MDHEN and CDR2 SYDVKM. Trimming pared 5 bases from V and 10 bases from J, leaving 12 bases between. CDR3 in DNA: TGTGCCAGCAGTAGTAGGGGCGCCTCACCCCTCCACTTT. Protein sequence: CASSSRGASPLHF.

The J gene is TRBJ1-1, the V gene TRBV30, with D uncertain. Germline V gene data show CDR1 as GTSNPN and CDR2 as SVGIG (reference sequence). There are 12 residues in the CDR3. The V end lost 2 bases, the J end lost 1 base, and 5 bases lay between the germline ends. CDR3 nucleotide sequence: TGTGCCTGGAGTCGACAGAACACTGAAGCTTTCTTT. It codes for CAWSRQNTEAFF.

V and J are TRBV19 and TRBJ2-1; TRBD2 agrees at 12 bases. The V gene end was trimmed by 6 bases and the J gene end by 10 bases; junction bases not matched to a gene: 7. This CDR3 spans 14 amino acids. Germline lookup yields CDR1 LNHDA and CDR2 SQIVND (reference sequence). CDR3 region: CASRSGLAGVEQFF. CDR3 in DNA: TGTGCCAGTAGATCGGGACTAGCGGGTGTGGAGCAGTTCTTC. Full variable domain (rest looked up from reference TRBV19 and TRBJ2-1): DGGITQSPKYLFRKEGQNVTLSCEQNLNHDAMYWYRQDPGQGLRLIYYSQIVNDFQKGDIAEGYSVSREKKESFPLTVTSAQKNPTAFYLCASRSGLAGVEQFFGPGTRLTVL.

The rearrangement joins TRBV28 to TRBJ2-1, with D unresolved. The CDR3 totals 13 residues. The V and J ends lost 1 base and 7 bases respectively, with 8 bases between them. Germline V lookup: CDR1 MDHEN, CDR2 SYDVKM. CDR3 residues: CASSLFEENEQFF. DNA of the CDR3: TGTGCCAGCAGTTTATTTGAAGAGAATGAGCAGTTCTTC.

The chain joins TRBV19 to TRBJ1-5; TRBD1 agrees at 10 bases. Germline V gene data show CDR1 as LNHDA and CDR2 as SQIVND (reference sequence). The CDR3 covers 16 residues. Germline trimming cut 5 bases from V and 6 bases from J; bases unmatched to any gene: 10. Written as DNA, the CDR3 is TGTGCCAGTAGTCGATCTCCGGGACAGGGGATTCAGCCCCAGCATTTT. Amino acids: CASSRSPGQGIQPQHF. Variable domain in full (rest from reference TRBV19 and TRBJ1-5): DGGITQSPKYLFRKEGQNVTLSCEQNLNHDAMYWYRQDPGQGLRLIYYSQIVNDFQKGDIAEGYSVSREKKESFPLTVTSAQKNPTAFYLCASSRSPGQGIQPQHFGDGTRLSIL.

The chain couples TRBV6-5 to TRBJ2-3, with D perhaps being TRBD1 or TRBD2 (5 bases each). Looked up from germline, CDR1 is MNHEY and CDR2 is SVGAGI. Trimming shortened V by 8 bases and J by 1 base, and 13 bases separated the two germline ends. This CDR3 region has 14 residues. The CDR3 spells CASGAGVRTDTQYF. Written as DNA, the CDR3 is TGTGCCAGCGGGGCGGGTGTGCGCACAGATACGCAGTATTTT.

This clone was seen once. V and J are TRBV18 and TRBJ2-1; no clear D. V was pared by 1 base and J by 0 bases, with 10 bases between. Germline values: CDR1 KGHSH, CDR2 LQKENI. This CDR3 is 16 amino acids long. DNA for the CDR3: TGTGCCAGCTCACCACGTGCCGTCAGCTCCTACAATGAGCAGTTCTTC. The encoded protein is CASSPRAVSSYNEQFF. Based on the CDR3 plus reference TRBV18 and TRBJ2-1, the full variable domain is NAGVMQNPRHLVRRRGQEARLRCSPMKGHSHVYWYRQLPEEGLKFMVYLQKENIIDESGMPKERFSAEFPKEGPSILRIQQVVRGDSAAYFCASSPRAVSSYNEQFFGPGTRLTVL.

To note about this clone: Other DNA sequences within the sample encode an identical CDR3. The chain recombines TRBV4-1 with TRBJ1-5; D is perhaps TRBD1 (5 bases). Trimming took 0 bases from V and 0 from J, leaving 6 bases between them. Germline loops: CDR1 MGHRA, CDR2 YSYEKL. The CDR3 has 15 amino acids. CDR3 in DNA: TGCGCCAGCAGCCAAGATCAGGGTAGCAATCAGCCCCAGCATTTT. Translated, it gives CASSQDQGSNQPQHF.